This T cell receptor beta chain comes out of a study of blood T cell repertoires in COVID-19. The table came from immunoSEQ multiplex PCR; TCRdb's copy has only in-frame clones and leaves some out. The table records some 670,000 clones, around 90% of them present only once. Per germline, CDR1 KGHSH and CDR2 LQKENI. This CDR3 region has 19 residues. With V trimmed by 0 bases and J by 5 bases, 16 bases remained unmatched. This chain joins TRBV18 and TRBJ1-3, with 7 positions matching TRBD1. This sequence originates from a woman between 18 and 29 years old with acute or convalescent COVID-19. Sequencing was performed on peripheral blood. The CDR3 nucleotides read TGTGCCAGCTCACCACCGCTAAAAGGGGGCGCAAGGTGGCGAAACACCATATATTTT. It yields the protein CASSPPLKGGARWRNTIYF.